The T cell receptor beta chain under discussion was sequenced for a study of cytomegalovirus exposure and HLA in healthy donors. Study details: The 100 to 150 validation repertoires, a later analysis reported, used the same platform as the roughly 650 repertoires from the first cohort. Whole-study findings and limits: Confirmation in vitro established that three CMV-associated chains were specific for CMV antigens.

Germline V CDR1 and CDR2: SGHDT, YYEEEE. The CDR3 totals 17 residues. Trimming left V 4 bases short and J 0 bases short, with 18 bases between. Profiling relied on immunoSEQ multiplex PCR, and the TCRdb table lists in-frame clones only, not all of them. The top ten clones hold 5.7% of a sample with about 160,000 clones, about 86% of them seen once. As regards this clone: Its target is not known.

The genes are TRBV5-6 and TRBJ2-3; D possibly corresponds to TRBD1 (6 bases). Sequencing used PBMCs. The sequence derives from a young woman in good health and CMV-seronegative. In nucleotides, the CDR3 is TGTGCCAGCAGCCCAACAAAACAGGGACCTAGCACAGATACGCAGTATTTT. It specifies CASSPTKQGPSTDTQYF.